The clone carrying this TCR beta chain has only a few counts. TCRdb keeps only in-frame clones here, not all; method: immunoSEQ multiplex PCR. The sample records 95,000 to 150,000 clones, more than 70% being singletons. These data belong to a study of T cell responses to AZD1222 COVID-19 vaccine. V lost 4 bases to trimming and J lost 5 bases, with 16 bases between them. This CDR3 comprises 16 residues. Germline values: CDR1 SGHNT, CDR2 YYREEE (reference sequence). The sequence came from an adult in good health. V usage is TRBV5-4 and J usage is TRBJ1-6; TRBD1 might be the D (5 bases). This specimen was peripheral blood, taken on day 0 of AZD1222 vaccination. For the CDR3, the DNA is TGTGCCAGCAGCCTCCGAGGGGACGGAGATAATTCACCCCTCCACTTT. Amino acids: CASSLRGDGDNSPLHF.